This TCR beta chain originates from a study of breast tumors, draining lymph nodes, adjacent tissues (dated by TCRdb to 2016 to 2017). Concerning the study at large: TCR beta repertoires were compared across tumor, adjacent nontumor tissue and axillary lymph nodes obtained from breast cancer patients. In human breast cancer, the study set out to evaluate how tumor, surrounding tissue and draining lymph node repertoires relate to one another and whether T cells may move between these sites.

The germline V gene supplies CDR1 SGHVS and CDR2 FQNEAQ. The CDR3 contains 15 residues, cysteine and phenylalanine counted. Solely the CDR3 DNA is kept, with 45 bases framed from the first base. The research as a whole found: Tumor T-cell repertoires showed less diversity than lymph node repertoires and more diversity than nontumor tissue repertoires, and tumor T-cell repertoires showed preferential V and J gene usage. The data were judged consistent with most tumor T cells deriving from the lymph node and then expanding within tumor tissue. Tumor and nontumor tissue repertoires were found to be significantly more similar in luminal-like than in basal-like breast cancer. The conclusion that tumor T cells originate in lymph nodes was framed as consistent with a hypothesis rather than directly demonstrated.

Data came from an Illumina HiSeq 2000. TCR beta chain libraries were generated by multiplex PCR amplification. The amplified TCR beta chain products were analyzed by high-throughput sequencing. In-frame beta chains were kept once TCRdb had trimmed the public reads at Q25 with fastp and called clones with MiXCR. Rows are unified per CDR3 protein, each entry keeping the most common DNA and genes. The sample records approximately 180,000 distinct CDR3 sequences, 25% to 40% of which are singletons. Of the sample, 3.8% falls within the top ten clones. Only a few counts were recorded for this clonotype. Its antigen has not been determined. This may arise from a read error, as a much more abundant clone is one base away. The lymph node samples were taken from the axillary draining lymph nodes of breast cancer patients.

This TCR derives from a female donor with breast cancer. Some clones in this sample may be carry-over from other donors' samples. The chain is encoded by TRBV7-8 joined to TRBJ2-7, with 7 junctional bases fitting TRBD1. Sequenced: axillary lymph node tissue. The CDR3 loop reads CASSLLRQGVGKQHF. The DNA is as follows: TGTGCCAGCAGCTTACTGCGACAGGGTGTCGGCAAGCAGCACTTC. The CDR3 plus the reference TRBV7-8 and TRBJ2-7 genes for the other parts give the full variable domain: GAGVSQSPRYKVAKRGQDVALRCDPISGHVSLFWYQQALGQGPEFLTYFQNEAQLDKSGLPSDRFFAERPEGSVSTLKIQRTQQEDSAVYLCASSLLRQGVGKQHFGPGTRLTVT.